Included here is one TCR beta chain sequence, with context. No antigen is known for it. These data originate in a study of shared clonotypes between healthy human individuals. Regarding the study as a whole: The small donor group covered limited genetic and exposure diversity.

Germline lookup yields CDR1 SGHTA and CDR2 FQGNSA. The CDR3 length is 16 residues. Trimming shortened V by 6 bases and J by 4 bases, and 18 bases separated the two germline ends. This table comes from immunoSEQ multiplex PCR, and its TCRdb copy is limited to in-frame clones, with some not included. The profile covers 1 million to 1.2 million clones, with roughly 80% appearing a single time and 0.85% to 1% taken by the ten largest. What was sequenced was memory CD4+ T cells from PBMCs. Subset in this sample: CD45RA-negative fraction. This TCR derives from a man in his late teens or twenties in good health. Some clones in this sample may be carry-over from other donors' samples. This chain joins TRBV7-2 and TRBJ1-4; a weak D match, TRBD1 (6 bases). The CDR3 reads CASRTETGAFNEKLFF. The CDR3, as DNA: TGTGCCAGCAGGACGGAAACGGGGGCCTTTAATGAAAAACTGTTTTTT.